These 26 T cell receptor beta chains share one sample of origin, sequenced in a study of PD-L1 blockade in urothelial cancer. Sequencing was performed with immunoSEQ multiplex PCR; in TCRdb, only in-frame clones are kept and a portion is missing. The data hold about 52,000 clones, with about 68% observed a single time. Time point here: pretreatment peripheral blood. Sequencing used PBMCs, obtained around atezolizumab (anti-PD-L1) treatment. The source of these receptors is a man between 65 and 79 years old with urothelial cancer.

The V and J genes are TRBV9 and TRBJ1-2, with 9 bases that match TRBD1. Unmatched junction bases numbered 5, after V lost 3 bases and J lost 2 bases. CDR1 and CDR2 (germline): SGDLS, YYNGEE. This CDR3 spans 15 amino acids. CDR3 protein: CASSARTGDNYGYTF. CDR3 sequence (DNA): TGTGCCAGCAGCGCCAGGACAGGGGACAACTATGGCTACACCTTC.

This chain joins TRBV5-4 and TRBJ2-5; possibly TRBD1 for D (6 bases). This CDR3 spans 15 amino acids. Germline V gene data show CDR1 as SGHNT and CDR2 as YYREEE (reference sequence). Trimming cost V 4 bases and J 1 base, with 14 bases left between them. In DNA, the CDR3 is TGTGCCAGCAGCGAGCGACAGGCCCTCCAAGAGACCCAGTACTTC. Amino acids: CASSERQALQETQYF.

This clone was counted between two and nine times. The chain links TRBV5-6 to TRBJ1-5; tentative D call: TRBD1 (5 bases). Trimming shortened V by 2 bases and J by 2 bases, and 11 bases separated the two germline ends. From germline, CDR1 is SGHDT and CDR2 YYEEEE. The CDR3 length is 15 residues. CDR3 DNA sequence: TGTGCCAGCAGCTTCAGGGAAGGAGGCAATCAGCCCCAGCATTTT. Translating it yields CASSFREGGNQPQHF.

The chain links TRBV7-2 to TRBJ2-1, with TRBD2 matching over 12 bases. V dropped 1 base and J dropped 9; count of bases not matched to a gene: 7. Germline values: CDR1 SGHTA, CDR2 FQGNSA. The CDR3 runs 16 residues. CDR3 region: CASSLVASGREVEQFF. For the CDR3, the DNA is TGTGCCAGCAGCTTAGTGGCTAGCGGGAGGGAGGTTGAGCAGTTCTTC.

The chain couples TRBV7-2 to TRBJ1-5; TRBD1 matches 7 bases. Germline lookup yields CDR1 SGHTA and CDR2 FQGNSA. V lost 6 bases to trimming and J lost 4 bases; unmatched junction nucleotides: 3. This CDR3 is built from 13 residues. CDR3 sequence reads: CASSTQGNQPQHF. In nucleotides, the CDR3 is TGTGCCAGCAGTACACAGGGGAATCAGCCCCAGCATTTT.

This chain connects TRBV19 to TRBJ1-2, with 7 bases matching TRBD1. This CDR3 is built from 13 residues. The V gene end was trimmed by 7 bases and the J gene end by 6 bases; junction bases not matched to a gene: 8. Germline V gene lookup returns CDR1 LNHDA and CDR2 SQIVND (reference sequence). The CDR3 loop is CASNDRVLDGYTF. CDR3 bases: TGTGCCAGTAACGACAGGGTTTTAGATGGCTACACCTTC.

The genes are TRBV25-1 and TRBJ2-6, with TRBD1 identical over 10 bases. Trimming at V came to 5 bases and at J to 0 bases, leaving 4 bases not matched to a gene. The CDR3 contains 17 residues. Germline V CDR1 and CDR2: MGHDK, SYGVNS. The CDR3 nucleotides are TGTGCCAGCAGTCCTCGGACAGGGGGCTCTGGGGCCAACGTCCTGACTTTC. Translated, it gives CASSPRTGGSGANVLTF. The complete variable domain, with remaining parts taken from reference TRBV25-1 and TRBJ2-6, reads EADIYQTPRYLVIGTGKKITLECSQTMGHDKMYWYQQDPGMELHLIHYSYGVNSTEKGDLSSESTVSRIRTEHFPLTLESARPSHTSQYLCASSPRTGGSGANVLTFGAGSRLTVL.

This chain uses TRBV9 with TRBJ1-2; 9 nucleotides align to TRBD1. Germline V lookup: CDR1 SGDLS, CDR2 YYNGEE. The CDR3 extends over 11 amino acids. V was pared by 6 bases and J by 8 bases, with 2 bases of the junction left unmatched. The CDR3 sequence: CASNRGRGYTF. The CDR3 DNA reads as TGTGCCAGCAACAGGGGGCGGGGCTACACCTTC.

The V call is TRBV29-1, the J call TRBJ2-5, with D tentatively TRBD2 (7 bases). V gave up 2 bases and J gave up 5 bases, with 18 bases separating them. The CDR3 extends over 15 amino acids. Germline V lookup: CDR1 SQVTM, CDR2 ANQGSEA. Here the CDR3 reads CSVESRGEGGETQYF. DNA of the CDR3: TGCAGCGTTGAAAGCAGAGGGGAGGGGGGGGAGACCCAGTACTTC.

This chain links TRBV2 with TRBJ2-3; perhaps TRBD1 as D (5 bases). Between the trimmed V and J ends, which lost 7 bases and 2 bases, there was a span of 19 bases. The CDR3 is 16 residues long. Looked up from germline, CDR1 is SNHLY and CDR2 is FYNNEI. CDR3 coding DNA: TGTGCCAGCATCCTGGGGCGCAGCCTACCCACAGATACGCAGTATTTT. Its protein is CASILGRSLPTDTQYF.

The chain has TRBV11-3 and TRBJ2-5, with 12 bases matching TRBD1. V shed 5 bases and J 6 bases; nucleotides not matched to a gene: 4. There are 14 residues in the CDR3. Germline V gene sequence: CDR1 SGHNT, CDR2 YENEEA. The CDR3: CASSQGQGAKTQYF. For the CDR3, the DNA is TGTGCCAGCAGCCAGGGACAGGGGGCGAAGACCCAGTACTTC. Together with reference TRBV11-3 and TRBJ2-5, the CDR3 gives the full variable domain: EAGVVQSPRYKIIEKKQPVAFWCNPISGHNTLYWYLQNLGQGPELLIRYENEEAVDDSQLPKDRFSAERLKGVDSTLKIQPAELGDSAVYLCASSQGQGAKTQYFGPGTRLLVL.

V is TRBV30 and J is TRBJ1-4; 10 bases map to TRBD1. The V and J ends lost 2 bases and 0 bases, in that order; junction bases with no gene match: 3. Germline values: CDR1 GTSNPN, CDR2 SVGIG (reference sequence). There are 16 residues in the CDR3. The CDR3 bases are TGTGCCTGGAGTCACGGACAGGGGGCAACTAATGAAAAACTGTTTTTT. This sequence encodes CAWSHGQGATNEKLFF.

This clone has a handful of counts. The CDR3 coding sequence is TGTGCCAGCAGCTCACAGGGGGCCGGCACCGGGGAGCTGTTTTTT. Protein: CASSSQGAGTGELFF. This chain uses TRBV7-9 with TRBJ2-2, with 9 bases matching TRBD1. This CDR3 region has 15 residues. Germline-derived CDR1 and CDR2 are SEHNR and FQNEAQ (reference sequence). With V trimmed by 4 bases and J by 4 bases, 4 bases remained unmatched.

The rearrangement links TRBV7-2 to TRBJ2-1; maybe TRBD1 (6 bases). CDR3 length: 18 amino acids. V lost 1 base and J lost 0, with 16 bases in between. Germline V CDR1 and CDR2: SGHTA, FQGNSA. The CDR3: CASSLVWDKKGSYNEQFF. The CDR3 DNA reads TGTGCCAGCAGCTTAGTCTGGGACAAGAAAGGCTCCTACAATGAGCAGTTCTTC.

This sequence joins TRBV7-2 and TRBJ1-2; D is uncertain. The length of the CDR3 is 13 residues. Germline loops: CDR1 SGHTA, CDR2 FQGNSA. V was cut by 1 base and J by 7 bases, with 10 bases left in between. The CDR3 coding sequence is TGTGCCAGCAGCTTAGATGATGTGGCTGGCTACACCTTC. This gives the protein CASSLDDVAGYTF.

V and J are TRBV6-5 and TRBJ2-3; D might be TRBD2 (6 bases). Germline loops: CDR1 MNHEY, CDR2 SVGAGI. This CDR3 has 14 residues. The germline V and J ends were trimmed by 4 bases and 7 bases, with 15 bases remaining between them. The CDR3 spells CASSLGLERNTQYF. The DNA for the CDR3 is TGTGCCAGCAGTTTGGGACTCGAGCGCAATACGCAGTATTTT.

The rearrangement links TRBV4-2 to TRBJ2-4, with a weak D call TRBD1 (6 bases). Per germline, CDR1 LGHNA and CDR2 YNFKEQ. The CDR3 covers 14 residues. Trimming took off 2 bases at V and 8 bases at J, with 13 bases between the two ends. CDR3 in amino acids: CASSQITGFDIQYF. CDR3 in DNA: TGTGCCAGCAGCCAAATTACAGGGTTTGACATTCAGTACTTC.

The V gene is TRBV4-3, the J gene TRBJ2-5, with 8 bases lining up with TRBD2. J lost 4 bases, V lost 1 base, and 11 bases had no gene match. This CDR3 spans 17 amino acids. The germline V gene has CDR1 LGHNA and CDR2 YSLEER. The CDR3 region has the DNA TGCGCCAGCAGCCAAGTTATGGATAGCGGGGCGGGAGAGACCCAGTACTTC. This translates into CASSQVMDSGAGETQYF.

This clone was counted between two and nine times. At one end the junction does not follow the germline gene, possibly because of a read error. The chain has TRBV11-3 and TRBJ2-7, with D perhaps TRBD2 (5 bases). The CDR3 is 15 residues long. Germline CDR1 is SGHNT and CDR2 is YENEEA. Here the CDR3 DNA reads TGTGCCAGCAGTTTAGGACTTTGGAGCTCCTACGAGCAGTACTTC. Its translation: CASSLGLWSSYEQYF.

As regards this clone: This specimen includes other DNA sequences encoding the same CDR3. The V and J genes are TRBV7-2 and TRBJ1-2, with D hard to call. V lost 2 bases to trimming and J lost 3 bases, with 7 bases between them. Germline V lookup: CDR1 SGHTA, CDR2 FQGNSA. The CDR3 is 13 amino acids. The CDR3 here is CASSLPQDYGYTF. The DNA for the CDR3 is TGTGCCAGCAGCTTACCACAAGACTATGGCTACACCTTC.

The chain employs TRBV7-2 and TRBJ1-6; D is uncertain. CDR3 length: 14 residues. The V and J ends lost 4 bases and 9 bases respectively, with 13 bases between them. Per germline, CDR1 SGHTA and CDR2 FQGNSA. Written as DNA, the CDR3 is TGTGCCAGCAGCTACGGTTTAGAATTTTCACCCCTCCACTTT. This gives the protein CASSYGLEFSPLHF.

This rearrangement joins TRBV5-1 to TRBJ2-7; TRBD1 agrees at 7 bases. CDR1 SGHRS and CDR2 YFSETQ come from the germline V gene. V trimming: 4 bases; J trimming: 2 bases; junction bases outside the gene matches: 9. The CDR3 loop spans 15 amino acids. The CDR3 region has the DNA TGCGCCAGCAGCCTCCGGGACAGCCATACCTACGAGCAGTACTTC. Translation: CASSLRDSHTYEQYF.

CDR3 nucleotides: TGTGCCACCAGTCTTACAGGGACGGAGACCCAGTACTTC. It specifies CATSLTGTETQYF. V is TRBV15 and J is TRBJ2-5; D may be TRBD1 (6 bases). Trimming took off 6 bases at V and 5 bases at J, with 13 bases between the two ends. Germline loops: CDR1 LNHNV, CDR2 YYDKDF (reference sequence). This CDR3 comprises 13 residues.

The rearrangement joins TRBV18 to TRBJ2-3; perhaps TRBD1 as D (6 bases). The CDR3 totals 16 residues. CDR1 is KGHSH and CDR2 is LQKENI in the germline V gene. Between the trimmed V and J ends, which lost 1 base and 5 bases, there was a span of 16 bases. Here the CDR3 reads CASSPRQDSSGDTQYF. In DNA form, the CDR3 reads TGTGCCAGCTCACCACGGCAGGACAGTAGTGGAGATACGCAGTATTTT.

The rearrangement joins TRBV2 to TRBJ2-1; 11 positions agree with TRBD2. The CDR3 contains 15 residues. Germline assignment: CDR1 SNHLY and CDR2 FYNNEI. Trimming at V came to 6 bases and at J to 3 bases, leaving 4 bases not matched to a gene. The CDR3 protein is CASRASGGNYNEQFF. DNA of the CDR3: TGTGCCAGCAGAGCTAGCGGGGGGAACTACAATGAGCAGTTCTTC.

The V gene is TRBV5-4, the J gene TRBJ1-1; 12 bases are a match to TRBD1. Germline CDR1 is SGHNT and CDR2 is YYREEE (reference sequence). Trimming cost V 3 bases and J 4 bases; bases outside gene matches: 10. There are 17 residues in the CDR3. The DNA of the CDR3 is TGTGCCAGCAGCTCTGGGACAGGGGGCGGTATGGTCACTGAAGCTTTCTTT. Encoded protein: CASSSGTGGGMVTEAFF.